This passage covers 30 T cell receptor beta chains from one sample sequenced in a study of blood T cell repertoires in COVID-19. Sequencing used immunoSEQ multiplex PCR; TCRdb keeps in-frame clones, though not all of them. Here the sample spans 200,000 to 300,000 clones, 75% to 85% being singletons. The specimen was peripheral blood. All receptors derive from an elderly woman with COVID-19, enrolled during active disease.

J is TRBJ1-5 and V is TRBV7-6; D call uncertain. The V gene lost 2 bases and the J gene lost 7 bases, with 6 bases spanning the gap. The germline V gene encodes CDR1 SGHVS and CDR2 FNYEAQ. The CDR3 contains 12 residues. CDR3 DNA sequence: TGTGCCAGCAGCTTATTGGGCCAGCCCCAGCATTTT. Protein: CASSLLGQPQHF.

Only a few counts were recorded for this clone. J is TRBJ2-1 and V is TRBV24-1; 9 bases are shared with TRBD2. This CDR3 region has 19 residues. J was trimmed by 2 bases and V by 3 bases; bases with no gene match: 13. Germline CDR1 reads KGHDR; CDR2 reads SFDVKD. CDR3: CATSDALGKAGGTYNEQFF. CDR3 nucleotide sequence: TGTGCCACCAGTGATGCGCTTGGGAAAGCGGGAGGCACCTACAATGAGCAGTTCTTC.

As to this clone: Relative to the germline gene, one junction end is altered; a read error may explain this. V usage is TRBV19 and J usage is TRBJ1-2; D is unclear. CDR1 and CDR2 (germline): LNHDA, SQIVND (reference sequence). This CDR3 has 13 residues. DNA for the CDR3: TGTGCCAGTAGTAACAACCGTAACTATGACTACACCTTC. Translation: CASSNNRNYDYTF. Filled out from reference TRBV19 and TRBJ1-2, the complete variable domain reads DGGITQSPKYLFRKEGQNVTLSCEQNLNHDAMYWYRQDPGQGLRLIYYSQIVNDFQKGDIAEGYSVSREKKESFPLTVTSAQKNPTAFYLCASSNNRNYDYTFGSGTRLTVV.

V usage is TRBV5-1 and J usage is TRBJ2-5; 10 nucleotides line up with TRBD1. The V gene's germline CDR1 is SGHRS and CDR2 YFSETQ. V shed 2 bases, J shed 4 bases, and the junction held 5 bases outside the gene matches. CDR3 length: 15 residues. CDR3 nucleotide sequence: TGCGCCAGCAGCTTAAGGGGACAGGGGACAGAGACCCAGTACTTC. This gives the protein CASSLRGQGTETQYF.

The rearrangement uses TRBV5-1 and TRBJ2-5, with D possibly TRBD2 on 5 matching bases. Trimming left V 1 base short and J 2 bases short, with 9 bases between. Germline values: CDR1 SGHRS, CDR2 YFSETQ. The CDR3 runs 14 residues. As DNA, the CDR3 is TGCGCCAGCAGCTTGATAGGAGGACAAGAGACCCAGTACTTC. Its protein is CASSLIGGQETQYF.

V usage is TRBV7-8 and J usage is TRBJ1-2; TRBD1 matches 10 bases. Germline trimming cut 5 bases from V and 5 bases from J; bases unmatched to any gene: 5. The CDR3 is 14 amino acids. Per germline, CDR1 SGHVS and CDR2 FQNEAQ. The CDR3 DNA sequence: TGTGCCAGCAGCCCGTCGGGACAGGGGTATGGCTACACCTTC. This sequence encodes CASSPSGQGYGYTF. The full variable domain, its missing parts supplied by reference TRBV7-8 and TRBJ1-2, is GAGVSQSPRYKVAKRGQDVALRCDPISGHVSLFWYQQALGQGPEFLTYFQNEAQLDKSGLPSDRFFAERPEGSVSTLKIQRTQQEDSAVYLCASSPSGQGYGYTFGSGTRLTVV.

This chain links TRBV10-3 with TRBJ2-7; 8 nucleotides agree with TRBD2. J gave up 4 bases and V 4 bases, and 6 bases lay outside the gene matches. Germline CDR1 reads ENHRY; CDR2 reads SYGVKD. The CDR3 sequence is 14 residues long. This CDR3 is CAISGSGRLYEQYF. CDR3 nucleotides: TGTGCCATCAGTGGGAGCGGGAGATTATACGAGCAGTACTTC.

This clone was observed once. The chain combines TRBV3-1 (or the pseudogene TRBV3-2) with TRBJ2-7, with 10 bases lining up with TRBD1. V was pared by 2 bases and J by 3 bases, with 4 bases of the junction left unmatched. The V gene's germline CDR1 is LGHDT and CDR2 YNNKEL (reference sequence). This CDR3 spans 15 amino acids. The CDR3 reads CASSQMGTGVYEQYF. In DNA form, the CDR3 reads TGTGCCAGCAGCCAAATGGGGACAGGGGTCTACGAGCAGTACTTC.

This clone was found once. The V call is TRBV5-1, the J call TRBJ2-3; D gene uncertain. This CDR3 is 14 amino acids long. CDR1 is SGHRS, CDR2 YFSETQ, per germline. Trimming pared 1 base from V and 2 bases from J, leaving 8 bases between. The DNA for the CDR3 is TGCGCCAGCAGCTTGCATCACTTCACAGATACGCAGTATTTT. Translation gives CASSLHHFTDTQYF.

The CDR3 coding sequence is TGTGCCAGTGGGAGCGGGGATCCGGGCGAGACCCAGTACTTC. It is translated as CASGSGDPGETQYF. The chain has TRBV7-8 and TRBJ2-5, with TRBD2 matching 7 bases. CDR3 length: 14 residues. CDR1 SGHVS and CDR2 FQNEAQ come from the germline V gene. V lost 9 bases and J lost 5; bases outside the gene matches: 12.

This clone was picked up a small number of times. The chain links TRBV7-2 to TRBJ1-1, with 7 bases identical to TRBD1. The germline V gene has CDR1 SGHTA and CDR2 FQGNSA. CDR3 size: 17 residues. V was clipped by 4 bases and J by 4 bases; unmatched bases: 15. CDR3 in amino acids: CASSSKSFGTAGTEAFF. In DNA, the CDR3 is TGTGCCAGCAGCTCCAAATCCTTCGGGACAGCGGGCACTGAAGCTTTCTTT.

The V gene is TRBV19, the J gene TRBJ2-2; D remains unclear. Per the germline V gene, CDR1 is LNHDA and CDR2 is SQIVND (reference sequence). This CDR3 is built from 14 residues. The V end lost 5 bases, the J end lost 4 bases, and 11 bases lay between the germline ends. For the CDR3, the DNA is TGTGCCAGTAGTTTGGGCCTCACCACCGGGGAGCTGTTTTTT. Amino acid sequence: CASSLGLTTGELFF.

The rearrangement uses TRBV29-1 and TRBJ1-2; TRBD1 might be the D (5 bases). In germline, CDR1 is SQVTM, CDR2 ANQGSEA. Trimming shortened V by 4 bases and J by 5 bases, and 14 bases separated the two germline ends. The CDR3 loop spans 13 amino acids. CDR3 sequence (DNA): TGCAGCGTTGCGGCAGGGAGGCAATATGGCTACACCTTC. Translated, it gives CSVAAGRQYGYTF.

The rearrangement links TRBV5-3 to TRBJ1-5; no reliable D call. TRBV5-3 falls under the ORF class, with uncertain function. The germline V and J ends were trimmed by 5 bases and 7 bases, with 10 bases remaining between them. The CDR3 is 12 residues long. The CDR3 loop reads CARSLHRQPQHF. The CDR3 DNA reads as TGTGCCAGAAGTCTACACAGACAGCCCCAGCATTTT.

The chain carries TRBV9 and TRBJ1-5; D not certain. CDR3 length: 13 amino acids. The V end was cut by 3 bases, the J end by 1 base, with 5 bases between. Germline CDR1 and CDR2: SGDLS and YYNGEE. In DNA, the CDR3 is TGTGCCAGCAGCGGGGCAAGCAATCAGCCCCAGCATTTT. Translation gives CASSGASNQPQHF.

This sequence joins TRBV10-3 and TRBJ1-5; 8 bases are shared with TRBD1. Germline CDR1 is ENHRY and CDR2 is SYGVKD. Trimming at V came to 6 bases and at J to 2 bases, leaving 3 bases not matched to a gene. The CDR3 covers 14 residues. The CDR3 loop reads CAISQTGGNQPQHF. CDR3 DNA sequence: TGTGCCATCAGCCAGACAGGGGGCAATCAGCCCCAGCATTTT.

This chain uses TRBV11-1 with TRBJ2-5; tentatively, D is TRBD1 (6 bases). Deletions cut 1 base from V and 2 bases from J, with 8 bases between. CDR1 and CDR2 from the germline V gene are SGHAT and FQDESV (reference sequence). The CDR3 extends over 14 amino acids. CDR3 residues: CASSLVGGQETQYF. The DNA for the CDR3 is TGTGCCAGCAGCTTAGTAGGGGGACAAGAGACCCAGTACTTC.

V usage is TRBV6-1 and J usage is TRBJ2-7, with unresolved D. Germline V gene data show CDR1 as MNHNS and CDR2 as SASEGT. V was shortened by 1 base and J by 9 bases, with 7 bases between the two germline ends. CDR3 size: 11 residues. CDR3 sequence: CASSEDGWQYF. The CDR3, as DNA: TGTGCCAGCAGTGAAGACGGGTGGCAGTACTTC.

As regards this clone: Other DNA sequences in this sample translate to the same CDR3. V and J are TRBV10-2 and TRBJ1-5; possibly TRBD1 for D (5 bases). V lost 3 bases and J lost 7, with 16 bases in between. The CDR3 has 15 residues. Germline V lookup: CDR1 WSHSY, CDR2 SAAADI. The CDR3 DNA follows: TGCGCCAGCAGTGATGGGGGTCAGGGACTCCAGCCCCAGCATTTT. Translation gives CASSDGGQGLQPQHF.

The CDR3 region is CASSAQTGETQYF. In DNA form, the CDR3 reads TGTGCCAGCAGTGCCCAGACAGGGGAGACCCAGTACTTC. The chain carries TRBV12-3 or TRBV12-4 and TRBJ2-5; 7 bases map to TRBD1. V was clipped by 5 bases and J by 5 bases; unmatched bases: 5. CDR3 length: 13 residues.

This chain links TRBV11-2 with TRBJ2-3; D is ambiguous. The V gene lost 1 base and the J gene lost 3 bases, with 5 bases spanning the gap. From germline, CDR1 is SGHAT and CDR2 FQNNGV. The CDR3 length is 13 residues. In DNA, the CDR3 is TGTGCCAGCAGCTTAGGCCAGACAGATACGCAGTATTTT. It is translated as CASSLGQTDTQYF. The entire variable domain, with the rest obtained from reference TRBV11-2 and TRBJ2-3, is as follows: EAGVAQSPRYKIIEKRQSVAFWCNPISGHATLYWYQQILGQGPKLLIQFQNNGVVDDSQLPKDRFSAERLKGVDSTLKIQPAKLEDSAVYLCASSLGQTDTQYFGPGTRLTVL.

This clone was observed a single time. The rearrangement joins TRBV6-4 to TRBJ1-1; 9 bases agree with TRBD1. Germline lookup yields CDR1 MRHNA and CDR2 SNTAGT. The CDR3 is 15 residues long. The J segment lost 4 bases and the V segment lost 4 bases, leaving 7 bases of the junction unmatched. DNA of the CDR3: TGTGCCAGCAGTGGTTCACCGGGACAGGGCACTGAAGCTTTCTTT. Encoded protein: CASSGSPGQGTEAFF.

The V gene is TRBV10-1, the J gene TRBJ2-3; TRBD2 agrees at 8 bases. The germline V gene encodes CDR1 WNHNN and CDR2 SYGVQD (reference sequence). The CDR3 sequence is 15 residues long. The V gene end was trimmed by 3 bases and the J gene end by 0 bases; junction bases not matched to a gene: 2. CDR3 nucleotide sequence: TGCGCCAGCAGTGATCGGGGGGGTAGCACAGATACGCAGTATTTT. Its translation: CASSDRGGSTDTQYF.

The genes are TRBV2 and TRBJ1-6; 7 positions match TRBD1. This CDR3 has 15 amino acids. Trimming took 4 bases from V and 10 from J; bases not matched to a gene: 10. CDR1 and CDR2 (germline): SNHLY, FYNNEI. The CDR3 bases are TGTGCCAGCAGTGCGAACGACAGGGTACTATCACCCCTCCACTTT. Protein product: CASSANDRVLSPLHF.

This clone was found once. This chain connects TRBV5-4 to TRBJ2-5; 9 bases match TRBD2. The CDR3 is 15 amino acids. Trimming took 4 bases from V and 1 from J; bases not matched to a gene: 5. CDR1 is SGHNT and CDR2 is YYREEE in the germline V gene (reference sequence). CDR3 DNA: TGTGCCAGCAGCAAGACTAGCGGAACCCAAGAGACCCAGTACTTC. It yields the protein CASSKTSGTQETQYF.

This chain uses TRBV7-6 with TRBJ2-2; TRBD1 aligns across 7 bases. This CDR3 contains 16 residues. V was pared by 1 base and J by 6 bases, with 8 bases of the junction left unmatched. In germline, CDR1 is SGHVS, CDR2 FNYEAQ. CDR3 coding DNA: TGTGCCAGCAGCTTAGAGGGGGCCCTTTTTTCCGGGGAGCTGTTTTTT. Its translation: CASSLEGALFSGELFF.

This rearrangement joins TRBV5-1 to TRBJ2-7, with 16 bases fitting TRBD2. V shed 4 bases, J shed 2 bases, and the junction held 0 bases outside the gene matches. Germline V gene data show CDR1 as SGHRS and CDR2 as YFSETQ. This CDR3 has 15 amino acids. The CDR3 DNA is TGCGCCAGCAGCGGGACTAGCGGGGGGGCCTACGAGCAGTACTTC. Translation gives CASSGTSGGAYEQYF.

This chain joins TRBV5-6 and TRBJ1-5; possibly TRBD1 for D (5 bases). The CDR3 runs 15 residues. Trimming removed 2 bases at V and 2 bases at J, with 11 bases between. Per germline, CDR1 SGHDT and CDR2 YYEEEE. CDR3 amino acids: CASSFRVLGNQPQHF. Here the CDR3 DNA reads TGTGCCAGCAGCTTCAGGGTTTTGGGCAATCAGCCCCAGCATTTT.

This sequence joins TRBV18 and TRBJ2-7; 7 bases line up with TRBD1. The CDR3 has 15 amino acids. Trimming removed 6 bases from V and 3 bases from J; junction bases left unmatched: 11. Germline assignment: CDR1 KGHSH and CDR2 LQKENI. CDR3 nucleotides: TGTGCCAGCTCTCCTACAGGGGACGTATACTACGAGCAGTACTTC. This translates into CASSPTGDVYYEQYF.

CDR3 amino acids: CASSQDGTSVQETQYF. For the CDR3, the DNA is TGTGCCAGCAGCCAAGATGGAACTAGCGTACAAGAGACCCAGTACTTC. The V and J genes are TRBV4-2 and TRBJ2-5, with TRBD2 matching over 7 bases. Losses at the gene ends were 0 bases for V and 2 bases for J; bases not matched to a gene: 6. Germline values: CDR1 LGHNA, CDR2 YNFKEQ. This CDR3 has 16 amino acids.